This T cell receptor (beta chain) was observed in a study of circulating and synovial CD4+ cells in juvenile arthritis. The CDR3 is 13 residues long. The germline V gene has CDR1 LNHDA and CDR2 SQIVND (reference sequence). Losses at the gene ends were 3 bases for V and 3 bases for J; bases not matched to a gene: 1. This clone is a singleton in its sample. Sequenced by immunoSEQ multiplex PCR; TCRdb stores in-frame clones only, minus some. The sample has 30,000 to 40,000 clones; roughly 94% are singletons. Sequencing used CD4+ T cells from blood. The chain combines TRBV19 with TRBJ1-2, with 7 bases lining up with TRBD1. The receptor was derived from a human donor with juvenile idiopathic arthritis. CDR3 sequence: CASSITGDYGYTF. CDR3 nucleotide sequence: TGTGCCAGTAGTATTACAGGGGACTATGGCTACACCTTC.